The sequence of this TCR beta chain was determined in a study of T-cell reconstitution after alpha-beta-depleted transplantation in children. Broader study findings: The study reportedly traced alpha-beta T cells about two months after transplant to several hundred expanded graft clones. Fresh T-cell production supplied most of the T-cell counts and diversity seen one year after transplant.

A TCRbeta library incorporating unique molecular identifiers was prepared. MiXCR was run by TCRdb on the PCR reads, yielding one entry per CDR3 protein. Of about 420,000 distinct CDR3 sequences in the sample, 15% to 20% were seen once. The CDR3 loop spans 17 amino acids. The ends lost 3 bases at V and 2 bases at J; junction bases unmatched: 13. Germline V gives CDR1 DFQATT, CDR2 SNEGSKA (reference sequence). This clonotype turned up a few times. Its antigen is unknown. The chain links TRBV20-1 to TRBJ2-1, with TRBD1 identical over 7 bases. The sequence came from a boy under two years old who had a stem cell transplant for Wiskott-Aldrich syndrome, so the T cells may come from the graft donor. The material was PBMCs, mostly from graft donor cells, obtained 360 days after TCRalphabeta/CD19-depleted stem cell transplant. The CDR3 loop reads CSASTLGGQPTYNEQFF. As DNA, the CDR3 is TGCAGTGCTAGTACTTTAGGGGGACAGCCAACCTACAATGAGCAGTTCTTC.